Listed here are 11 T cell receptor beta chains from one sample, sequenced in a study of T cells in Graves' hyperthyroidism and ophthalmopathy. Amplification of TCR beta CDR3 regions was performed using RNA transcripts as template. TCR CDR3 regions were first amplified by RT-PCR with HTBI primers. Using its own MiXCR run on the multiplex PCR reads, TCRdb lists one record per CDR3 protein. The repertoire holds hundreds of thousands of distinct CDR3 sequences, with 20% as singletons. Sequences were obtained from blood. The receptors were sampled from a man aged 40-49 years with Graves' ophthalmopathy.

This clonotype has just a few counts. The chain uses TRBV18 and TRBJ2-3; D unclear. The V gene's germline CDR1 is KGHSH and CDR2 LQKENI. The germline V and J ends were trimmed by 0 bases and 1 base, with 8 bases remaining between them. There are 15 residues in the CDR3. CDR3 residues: CASSPPVEGTDTQYF. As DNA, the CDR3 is TGTGCCAGCTCACCACCGGTAGAGGGCACAGATACGCAGTATTTT.

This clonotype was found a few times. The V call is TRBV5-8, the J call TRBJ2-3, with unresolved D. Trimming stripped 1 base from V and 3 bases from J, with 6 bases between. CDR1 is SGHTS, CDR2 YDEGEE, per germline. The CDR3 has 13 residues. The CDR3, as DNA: TGTGCCAGCAGCTTGAAGGGTACAGATACGCAGTATTTT. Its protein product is CASSLKGTDTQYF.

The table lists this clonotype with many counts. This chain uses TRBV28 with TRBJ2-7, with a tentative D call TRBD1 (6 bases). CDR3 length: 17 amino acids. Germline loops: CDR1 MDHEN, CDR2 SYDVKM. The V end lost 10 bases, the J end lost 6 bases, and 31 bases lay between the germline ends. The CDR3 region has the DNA TGTGCCACCTTACCCAACAGGGTCTTAGGGAGAGTTGGCGAGCAGTACTTC. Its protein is CATLPNRVLGRVGEQYF.

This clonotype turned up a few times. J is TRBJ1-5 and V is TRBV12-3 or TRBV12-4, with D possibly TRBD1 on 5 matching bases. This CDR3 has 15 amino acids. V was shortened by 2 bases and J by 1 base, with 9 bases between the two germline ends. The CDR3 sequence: CASSLSRASNQPQHF. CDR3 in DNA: TGTGCCAGCAGTTTATCCAGGGCAAGCAATCAGCCCCAGCATTTT.

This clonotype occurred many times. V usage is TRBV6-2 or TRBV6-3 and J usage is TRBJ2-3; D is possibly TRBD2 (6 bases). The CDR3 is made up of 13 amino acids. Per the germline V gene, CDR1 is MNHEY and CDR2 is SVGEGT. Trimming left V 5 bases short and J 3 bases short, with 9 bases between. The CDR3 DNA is TGTGCCAGCAGTGACCGGGAGACAGATACGCAGTATTTT. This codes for CASSDRETDTQYF.

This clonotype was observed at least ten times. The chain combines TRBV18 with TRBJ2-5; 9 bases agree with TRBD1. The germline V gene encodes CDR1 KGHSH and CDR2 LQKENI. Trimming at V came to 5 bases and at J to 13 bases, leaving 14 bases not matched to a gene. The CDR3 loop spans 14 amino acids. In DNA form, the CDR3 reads TGTGCCAGCTCAATCCGGGACAGGGCGGACCGTCTGTACTTC. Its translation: CASSIRDRADRLYF.

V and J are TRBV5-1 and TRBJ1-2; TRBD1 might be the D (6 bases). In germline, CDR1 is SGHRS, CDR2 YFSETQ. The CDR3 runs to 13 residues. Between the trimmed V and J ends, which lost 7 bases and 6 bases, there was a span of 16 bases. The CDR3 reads CASRGQGGNGYTF. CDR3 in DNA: TGCGCCAGCCGGGGGCAGGGTGGCAATGGCTACACCTTC.

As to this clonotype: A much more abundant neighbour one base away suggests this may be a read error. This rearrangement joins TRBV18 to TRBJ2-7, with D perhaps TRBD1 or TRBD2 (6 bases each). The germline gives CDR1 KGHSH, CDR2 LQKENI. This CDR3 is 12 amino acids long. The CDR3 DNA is TGTGCCGGCTCACCCTCGGGGGCCGAGCAGTACTTC. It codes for CAGSPSGAEQYF.

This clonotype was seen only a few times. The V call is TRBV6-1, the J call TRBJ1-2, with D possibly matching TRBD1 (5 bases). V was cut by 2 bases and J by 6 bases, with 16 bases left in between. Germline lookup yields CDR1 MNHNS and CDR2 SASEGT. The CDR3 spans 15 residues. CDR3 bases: TGTGCCAGCAGTGAACACTGGCAGAGGGGAAATGGCTACACCTTC. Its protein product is CASSEHWQRGNGYTF.

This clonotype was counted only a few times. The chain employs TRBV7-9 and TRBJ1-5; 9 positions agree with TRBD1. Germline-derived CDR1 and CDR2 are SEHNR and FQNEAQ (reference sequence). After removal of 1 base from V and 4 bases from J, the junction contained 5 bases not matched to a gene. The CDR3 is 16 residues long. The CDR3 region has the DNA TGTGCCAGCAGCTTAGATGGGACAGGGTTAAATCAGCCCCAGCATTTT. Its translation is CASSLDGTGLNQPQHF. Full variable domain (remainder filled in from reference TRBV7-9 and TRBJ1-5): DTGVSQNPRHKITKRGQNVTFRCDPISEHNRLYWYRQTLGQGPEFLTYFQNEAQLEKSRLLSDRFSAERPKGSFSTLEIQRTEQGDSAMYLCASSLDGTGLNQPQHFGDGTRLSIL.

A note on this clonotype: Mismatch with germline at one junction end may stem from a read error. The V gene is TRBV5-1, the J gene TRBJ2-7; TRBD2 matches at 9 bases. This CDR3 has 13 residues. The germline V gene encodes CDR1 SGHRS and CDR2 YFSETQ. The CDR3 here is CASSQGLAYEQCF. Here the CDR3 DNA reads TGCGCCAGCAGCCAAGGACTAGCGTACGAGCAGTGCTTC.